One sample yielded the 28 T cell receptor beta chains listed below, sequenced in a study of technical replicates of blood from a few donors. Sequencing was performed with immunoSEQ multiplex PCR; in TCRdb, only in-frame clones are kept and a portion is missing. This table holds 80,000 to 100,000 clones, about 95% found once. Sequenced: T cells isolated from PBMCs. The receptors derive from a human donor in good health.

This chain connects TRBV2 to TRBJ2-4; no clear D. CDR3 length: 15 amino acids. CDR1 and CDR2 from the germline V gene are SNHLY and FYNNEI. Trimming shortened V by 7 bases and J by 4 bases, and 17 bases separated the two germline ends. CDR3 protein: CASIEEPLQKNIQYF. In DNA form, the CDR3 reads TGTGCCAGCATAGAGGAACCATTACAAAAAAACATTCAGTACTTC.

The chain uses TRBV6-5 and TRBJ1-5; the D gene is possibly TRBD1 (5 bases). The V and J ends lost 2 bases and 9 bases respectively, with 14 bases between them. Germline lookup yields CDR1 MNHEY and CDR2 SVGAGI. This CDR3 has 14 residues. In DNA form, the CDR3 reads TGTGCCAGCAGTTACGATTTCGGGGGAGGGCCCCAGCATTTT. It specifies CASSYDFGGGPQHF.

The rearrangement links TRBV5-1 to TRBJ2-3, with 15 positions matching TRBD2. Per the germline V gene, CDR1 is SGHRS and CDR2 is YFSETQ. CDR3 length: 18 residues. Trimming took 0 bases from V and 3 from J; bases not matched to a gene: 5. In DNA form, the CDR3 reads TGCGCCAGCAGCTTGGGGGGACTAGCGGGAGGCATAACAGATACGCAGTATTTT. Translating gives CASSLGGLAGGITDTQYF.

The chain uses TRBV5-6 and TRBJ1-6; perhaps TRBD1 as D (6 bases). The germline V and J ends were trimmed by 4 bases and 6 bases, with 14 bases remaining between them. The CDR3 runs 15 residues. Germline CDR1 reads SGHDT; CDR2 reads YYEEEE. CDR3 region: CASSPFGQINSPLHF. CDR3 bases: TGTGCCAGCAGCCCTTTCGGACAGATTAATTCACCCCTCCACTTT.

The V call is TRBV27, the J call TRBJ1-2; D is unresolved. The CDR3 has 15 amino acids. The V gene lost 5 bases and the J gene lost 4 bases, with 17 bases spanning the gap. The germline gives CDR1 MNHEY, CDR2 SMNVEV (reference sequence). Here the CDR3 DNA reads TGTGCCAGCAGTGGCGGTAGCGGGGAAGGCTATGGCTACACCTTC. Translated: CASSGGSGEGYGYTF.

The gene calls are TRBV29-1 and TRBJ1-1; D not resolved. This CDR3 is built from 13 residues. The V gene lost 4 bases and the J gene lost 0 bases, with 9 bases spanning the gap. Germline CDR1 SQVTM, CDR2 ANQGSEA. The CDR3 region has the DNA TGCAGCGTTGTAGAGGCATTGAACACTGAAGCTTTCTTT. Translating it yields CSVVEALNTEAFF.

V gene TRBV7-8 combines with J gene TRBJ2-7, with unresolved D. V was cut by 1 base and J by 0 bases, with 7 bases left in between. The germline V gene encodes CDR1 SGHVS and CDR2 FQNEAQ. The CDR3 extends over 14 amino acids. The DNA for the CDR3 is TGTGCCAGCAGCTTAGACGGTAGCTCCTACGAGCAGTACTTC. Amino acid sequence: CASSLDGSSYEQYF.

V gene TRBV29-1 combines with J gene TRBJ2-7, with a tentative D call TRBD2 (6 bases). The CDR3 spans 16 residues. Trimming took 4 bases from V and 3 from J, leaving 22 bases between them. CDR1 is SQVTM and CDR2 is ANQGSEA in the germline V gene. DNA for the CDR3: TGCAGCGTTGCCCGATCGTCGGGAGTATTCGTCTACGAGCAGTACTTC. Encoded protein: CSVARSSGVFVYEQYF.

The gene calls are TRBV7-9 and TRBJ2-7; TRBD1 is a possible D gene (6 bases). Trimming took 6 bases from V and 2 from J, leaving 14 bases between them. Germline CDR1 is SEHNR and CDR2 is FQNEAQ (reference sequence). CDR3 length: 14 amino acids. The CDR3 sequence is CASRSQDRAYEQYF. The CDR3 bases are TGTGCCAGCAGGTCCCAGGACAGAGCCTACGAGCAGTACTTC.

V and J are TRBV4-2 and TRBJ2-7, with 7 nucleotides matching TRBD1. In germline, CDR1 is LGHNA, CDR2 YNFKEQ. With V trimmed by 2 bases and J by 1 base, 8 bases remained unmatched. The CDR3 is made up of 16 amino acids. CDR3 bases: TGTGCCAGCAGCCAACCCCAGGGGGACAGATCCTACGAGCAGTACTTC. It specifies CASSQPQGDRSYEQYF.

The chain carries TRBV7-8 and TRBJ2-5, with 7 nucleotides matching TRBD2. With V trimmed by 0 bases and J by 2 bases, 3 bases remained unmatched. The CDR3 consists of 15 residues. The germline gives CDR1 SGHVS, CDR2 FQNEAQ. The CDR3: CASSLATGGQETQYF. DNA for the CDR3: TGTGCCAGCAGCTTAGCGACGGGGGGACAAGAGACCCAGTACTTC.

This clone is a singleton in its sample. The chain carries TRBV27 and TRBJ2-7; TRBD1 might be the D (5 bases). Trimming stripped 5 bases from V and 2 bases from J, with 13 bases between. Germline V gives CDR1 MNHEY, CDR2 SMNVEV (reference sequence). This CDR3 contains 14 residues. The CDR3: CASSLLGRPYEQYF. The CDR3 nucleotides are TGTGCCAGCAGTCTACTGGGGCGGCCCTACGAGCAGTACTTC.

The chain links TRBV30 to TRBJ1-2; D possibly corresponds to TRBD1 (5 bases). The CDR3 consists of 14 residues. The germline gives CDR1 GTSNPN, CDR2 SVGIG (reference sequence). Trimming removed 5 bases at V and 6 bases at J, with 19 bases between. The CDR3 nucleotides read TGTGCCTGGGCGGGACCCACTTCAGGGCATGGCTACACCTTC. This gives the protein CAWAGPTSGHGYTF. The variable domain in full, with the rest retrieved from reference TRBV30 and TRBJ1-2, is SQTIHQWPATLVQPVGSPLSLECTVEGTSNPNLYWYRQAAGRGLQLLFYSVGIGQISSEVPQNLSASRPQDRQFILSSKKLLLSDSGFYLCAWAGPTSGHGYTFGSGTRLTVV.

This clone was seen once. This rearrangement joins TRBV19 to TRBJ1-2; D unclear. In germline, CDR1 is LNHDA, CDR2 SQIVND (reference sequence). Trimming removed 7 bases at V and 0 bases at J, with 12 bases between. The CDR3 contains 14 residues. The CDR3 loop is CASTGPGANYGYTF. As DNA, the CDR3 is TGTGCCAGTACTGGCCCCGGGGCTAACTATGGCTACACCTTC.

The CDR3: CASSLQGVWDTQYF. The CDR3 region has the DNA TGCGCCAGCAGCTTACAGGGGGTCTGGGATACGCAGTATTTT. The V call is TRBV5-1, the J call TRBJ2-3, with TRBD1 matching over 8 bases. The CDR3 contains 14 residues. With V trimmed by 2 bases and J by 6 bases, 5 bases remained unmatched. In germline, CDR1 is SGHRS, CDR2 YFSETQ.

V gene TRBV7-2 combines with J gene TRBJ2-7; TRBD1 agrees at 7 bases. CDR1 and CDR2 (germline): SGHTA, FQGNSA. V lost 8 bases and J lost 1; bases outside the gene matches: 2. The CDR3 extends over 12 amino acids. The CDR3 coding sequence is TGTGCCAGCGAGACAGGGTCCTACGAGCAGTACTTC. It codes for CASETGSYEQYF.

The chain employs TRBV9 and TRBJ1-5, with D perhaps matching TRBD1 (5 bases). The CDR3 length is 13 residues. V was shortened by 3 bases and J by 4 bases, with 8 bases between the two germline ends. Germline values: CDR1 SGDLS, CDR2 YYNGEE. The CDR3 bases are TGTGCCAGCAGCGAGGGGAGGAATCAGCCCCAGCATTTT. Translated, it gives CASSEGRNQPQHF.

This clone was seen just once. The chain joins TRBV5-1 to TRBJ2-7; perhaps TRBD1 as D (6 bases). The CDR3 has 17 amino acids. Germline V CDR1 and CDR2: SGHRS, YFSETQ. Trimming removed 0 bases from V and 0 bases from J, with 16 bases in between. The CDR3 loop reads CASSLVTQGESSYEQYF. CDR3 sequence (DNA): TGCGCCAGCAGCTTGGTCACACAGGGAGAGAGCTCCTACGAGCAGTACTTC. Supplemented by reference TRBV5-1 and TRBJ2-7, the full variable domain reads KAGVTQTPRYLIKTRGQQVTLSCSPISGHRSVSWYQQTPGQGLQFLFEYFSETQRNKGNFPGRFSGRQFSNSRSEMNVSTLELGDSALYLCASSLVTQGESSYEQYFGPGTRLTVT.

The V and J genes are TRBV28 and TRBJ1-1; D is perhaps TRBD1 (6 bases). V lost 5 bases and J 9 bases, leaving 13 bases between the germline ends. Germline assignment: CDR1 MDHEN and CDR2 SYDVKM. This CDR3 region has 12 residues. CDR3 in DNA: TGTGCCAGCAGTACAGGGTTGAGAAAAGCTTTCTTT. Its protein is CASSTGLRKAFF.

This chain links TRBV27 with TRBJ1-6; TRBD1 matches 9 bases. CDR1 is MNHEY and CDR2 is SMNVEV in the germline V gene (reference sequence). Losses at the gene ends were 5 bases for V and 11 bases for J; bases not matched to a gene: 10. CDR3 size: 15 residues. The DNA for the CDR3 is TGTGCCAGCAGTCACCAACTCGGGACAGGGACACCCCTCCACTTT. Its protein product is CASSHQLGTGTPLHF.

The table lists this clone with a count of one. V and J are TRBV29-1 and TRBJ2-3, with 7 bases fitting TRBD1. The CDR3 runs to 14 residues. Germline CDR1 and CDR2: SQVTM and ANQGSEA. The V gene end was trimmed by 6 bases and the J gene end by 6 bases; junction bases not matched to a gene: 12. The CDR3 here is CSVEMTGIGDTQYF. DNA for the CDR3: TGCAGCGTGGAGATGACAGGGATTGGGGATACGCAGTATTTT.

The chain uses TRBV19 and TRBJ2-4, with 9 bases that match TRBD2. Germline V gene lookup returns CDR1 LNHDA and CDR2 SQIVND (reference sequence). J gave up 0 bases and V 3 bases, and 9 bases lay outside the gene matches. CDR3 length: 18 residues. CDR3 nucleotides: TGTGCCAGTAGTATGGGGTATTTGCGGGAGGGAGCCAAAAACATTCAGTACTTC. Encoded protein: CASSMGYLREGAKNIQYF.

This rearrangement joins TRBV6-6 to TRBJ2-1, with D possibly being TRBD1 (5 bases). CDR1 and CDR2 from the germline V gene are MNHNY and SVGAGI (reference sequence). The CDR3 has 12 amino acids. Trimming shortened V by 2 bases and J by 6 bases, and 5 bases separated the two germline ends. CDR3 DNA sequence: TGTGCCAGCAGTTACCAGGGCAATGAGCAGTTCTTC. Protein: CASSYQGNEQFF.

This chain connects TRBV4-2 to TRBJ2-7; TRBD1 matches at 7 bases. Per germline, CDR1 LGHNA and CDR2 YNFKEQ. The CDR3 covers 14 residues. V shed 3 bases, J shed 4 bases, and the junction held 6 bases outside the gene matches. The CDR3 reads CASSQPGQLYEQYF. In DNA form, the CDR3 reads TGTGCCAGCAGCCAGCCGGGACAGTTGTACGAGCAGTACTTC.

The chain is built from TRBV6-1 and TRBJ1-5, with a weak D call TRBD1 (5 bases). This CDR3 region has 14 residues. V was clipped by 7 bases and J by 3 bases, with 13 bases between them. CDR1 is MNHNS, CDR2 SASEGT, per germline. CDR3 loop: CASTISGANQPQHF. The CDR3, as DNA: TGTGCCAGCACAATCAGCGGGGCCAATCAGCCCCAGCATTTT.

This rearrangement joins TRBV11-3 to TRBJ2-2; 9 nucleotides agree with TRBD1. CDR3 length: 17 amino acids. Germline CDR1 reads SGHNT; CDR2 reads YENEEA. The ends lost 1 base at V and 3 bases at J; junction bases unmatched: 6. This CDR3 is CASSLASWDRDTGELFF. DNA for the CDR3: TGTGCCAGCAGCTTAGCTTCTTGGGACAGGGACACCGGGGAGCTGTTTTTT.

This clone was counted once. The chain is built from TRBV7-3 and TRBJ2-1; D perhaps matches TRBD1 (6 bases). This CDR3 is 18 amino acids long. Trimming removed 1 base at V and 4 bases at J, with 20 bases between. Germline V gene sequence: CDR1 SGHTA, CDR2 FQGTGA. The CDR3: CASSLIGGPGDRYNEQFF. Written as DNA, the CDR3 is TGTGCCAGCAGCTTAATTGGTGGGCCAGGGGACCGGTACAATGAGCAGTTCTTC.

The chain uses TRBV11-3 and TRBJ2-5; D call uncertain. Germline CDR1 reads SGHNT; CDR2 reads YENEEA. Trimming pared 4 bases from V and 2 bases from J, leaving 17 bases between. The CDR3 has 16 amino acids. For the CDR3, the DNA is TGTGCCAGCAGCTCAGGCCCCGAGACAACTCAAGAGACCCAGTACTTC. It yields the protein CASSSGPETTQETQYF.